What follows are 30 T cell receptor beta chains derived from one specimen sequenced in a study of T-cell memory formation after mild COVID-19 (dated by TCRdb to 2020 to 2022). Receptor amplification or capture employed 5' RACE. The data were produced on an Illumina NovaSeq 6000. TCRdb cleaned the public reads at Q25 with fastp, built clones with MiXCR and kept in-frame beta chains. Merged by CDR3 protein, the rows form single entries marked with the most common genes and DNA. The sample includes about 560,000 distinct CDR3 sequences, with roughly 21% observed a single time. Together, the top ten hold around 8.4% of the sample. Sequenced input: PBMCs or a T cell subset sorted from them (not recorded which). All receptors come from an adult woman who had mild COVID-19 (a few samples of this study predate the infection). The sample titles of this study are shuffled in the database, so cell type and time point are left out; the donor was told from shared clones.

The table lists this clonotype with a few counts. The V gene is TRBV12-3 or TRBV12-4, the J gene TRBJ2-1, with a tentative D call TRBD2 (5 bases). This CDR3 comprises 14 residues. V dropped 6 bases and J dropped 5 bases, with 14 bases sitting between them. The CDR3, as DNA: TGTGCCAGCAGCCTAACGGGAAGGGACAATGAGCAGTTCTTC. Amino acid sequence: CASSLTGRDNEQFF.

In its sample, this clonotype was seen a few times. CDR3 region: CASSQVTTREQYF. CDR3 DNA sequence: TGTGCCAGCAGCCAAGTGACCACACGCGAGCAGTACTTC. The rearrangement joins TRBV3-1 to TRBJ2-7; D gene unclear. Trimming removed 1 base from V and 6 bases from J, with 10 bases in between. CDR3 length equals 13 residues. Germline CDR1 LGHDT, CDR2 YNNKEL (reference sequence).

This clonotype was observed at least ten times. The rearrangement uses TRBV18 and TRBJ1-1, with unresolved D. Germline V lookup: CDR1 KGHSH, CDR2 LQKENI. Trimming shortened V by 1 base and J by 1 base, and 4 bases separated the two germline ends. The CDR3 runs to 13 residues. The CDR3 reads CASSPRGNTEAFF. CDR3 DNA sequence: TGTGCCAGCTCACCACGAGGGAACACTGAAGCTTTCTTT.

The chain employs TRBV12-3 or TRBV12-4 and TRBJ2-1, with D perhaps matching TRBD2 (5 bases). V was cut by 6 bases and J by 4 bases, with 7 bases left in between. The CDR3 is made up of 12 amino acids. This CDR3 reads CASRLGYNEQFF. The CDR3 nucleotides read TGTGCCAGCAGACTAGGATACAATGAGCAGTTCTTC.

The table lists this clonotype with a few counts. CDR3 loop: CASSDPRTGGLDEQYF. The CDR3 nucleotides are TGTGCCAGCAGTGACCCCCGGACAGGGGGCCTTGACGAGCAGTACTTC. The chain has TRBV25-1 and TRBJ2-7; 11 bases map to TRBD1. Trimming cost V 3 bases and J 5 bases; bases outside gene matches: 9. The CDR3 runs to 16 residues. Germline V gene lookup returns CDR1 MGHDK and CDR2 SYGVNS.

The chain links TRBV18 to TRBJ2-1, with D possibly being TRBD2 (5 bases). Per germline, CDR1 KGHSH and CDR2 LQKENI. The CDR3 consists of 15 residues. Trimming removed 3 bases from V and 10 bases from J, with 19 bases in between. This CDR3 reads CASSPALAPAYEQFF. The CDR3 DNA reads TGTGCCAGCTCACCGGCCCTAGCTCCGGCATACGAGCAGTTCTTC.

J is TRBJ1-3 and V is TRBV7-2, with 11 bases matching TRBD1. CDR3 length: 17 residues. CDR1 is SGHTA and CDR2 is FQGNSA in the germline V gene. Germline trimming cut 2 bases from V and 0 bases from J; bases unmatched to any gene: 3. CDR3 residues: CASSLSGTGGSGNTIYF. The CDR3 DNA sequence: TGTGCCAGCAGCTTATCGGGGACAGGGGGCTCTGGAAACACCATATATTTT.

The V call is TRBV13, the J call TRBJ1-1, with D unclear. From germline, CDR1 is PRHDT and CDR2 FYEKMQ (reference sequence). V lost 7 bases and J 8 bases, leaving 17 bases between the germline ends. The CDR3 has 13 amino acids. The CDR3 nucleotides read TGTGCCAGCAATCGAAGCTACAGATCCGAAGCTTTCTTT. It specifies CASNRSYRSEAFF.

V gene TRBV6-1 combines with J gene TRBJ2-2; a possible D gene is TRBD2 (5 bases). The CDR3 is 14 amino acids. Deletions cut 8 bases from V and 1 base from J, with 11 bases between. Germline V gives CDR1 MNHNS, CDR2 SASEGT. The CDR3 sequence is CASGEQLNTGELFF. The CDR3 nucleotides read TGTGCCAGCGGGGAGCAGCTGAACACCGGGGAGCTGTTTTTT.

The V and J genes are TRBV24-1 and TRBJ2-6; no firm D call. Trimming took off 4 bases at V and 3 bases at J, with 12 bases between the two ends. The CDR3 is made up of 16 amino acids. CDR1 and CDR2 (germline): KGHDR, SFDVKD. The CDR3 protein is CATSEPRVDGANVLTF. The CDR3 DNA reads as TGTGCCACCAGTGAACCTAGGGTAGATGGGGCCAACGTCCTGACTTTC.

In this sample, this clonotype turned up a few times. This chain links TRBV10-3 with TRBJ2-3; the D is unclear. The CDR3 is 13 residues long. The V end was cut by 3 bases, the J end by 2 bases, with 6 bases between. Germline V CDR1 and CDR2: ENHRY, SYGVKD. The CDR3 sequence is CAISDLVTDTQYF. The CDR3 nucleotides read TGTGCCATCAGTGATTTGGTCACAGATACGCAGTATTTT.

This chain joins TRBV24-1 and TRBJ2-1, with 7 bases matching TRBD1. The CDR3 loop spans 16 amino acids. Looked up from germline, CDR1 is KGHDR and CDR2 is SFDVKD. V shed 4 bases and J 8 bases; nucleotides not matched to a gene: 13. Here the CDR3 DNA reads TGTGCCACCAGTGACAGACAGGGCAAGAGGGGCCATGAGCAGTTCTTC. This gives the protein CATSDRQGKRGHEQFF.

This clonotype was observed a few times. The rearrangement joins TRBV18 to TRBJ2-5; unclear D gene. The CDR3 loop spans 12 amino acids. CDR1 and CDR2 from the germline V gene are KGHSH and LQKENI. The V end lost 5 bases, the J end lost 3 bases, and 7 bases lay between the germline ends. The CDR3 nucleotides read TGTGCCAGCTCATCGAACGAAGAGACCCAGTACTTC. Encoded protein: CASSSNEETQYF.

This chain connects TRBV6-5 to TRBJ2-7; 7 nucleotides align to TRBD1. The germline CDR1 and CDR2 sequences are MNHEY and SVGAGI. The CDR3 covers 15 residues. Losses at the gene ends were 2 bases for V and 3 bases for J; bases not matched to a gene: 7. The CDR3, as DNA: TGTGCCAGCAGTTACGCTACGGGACAGAACTACGAGCAGTACTTC. Translating it yields CASSYATGQNYEQYF.

This rearrangement joins TRBV5-6 to TRBJ2-7, with 11 bases that match TRBD1. CDR1 is SGHDT, CDR2 YYEEEE, per germline. V gave up 7 bases and J gave up 6 bases; unmatched junction bases: 9. CDR3 size: 14 residues. The CDR3: CASRLSGTGGEQYF. CDR3 nucleotide sequence: TGTGCCAGCCGCCTGTCCGGGACAGGGGGCGAGCAGTACTTC.

V gene TRBV12-3 or TRBV12-4 combines with J gene TRBJ2-2; 9 nucleotides align to TRBD1. CDR3 length: 17 residues. V trimming: 1 base; J trimming: 4 bases; junction bases outside the gene matches: 7. This CDR3 is CASSLGTGTGTTGELFF. The CDR3 DNA follows: TGTGCCAGCAGTTTAGGAACCGGGACAGGGACCACCGGGGAGCTGTTTTTT.

V and J are TRBV15 and TRBJ2-7, with D tentatively TRBD2 (5 bases). Germline V lookup: CDR1 LNHNV, CDR2 YYDKDF (reference sequence). The ends were cut back, 0 bases at V and 2 bases at J, with 8 bases in the middle. The CDR3 covers 14 residues. The DNA of the CDR3 is TGTGCCACCAGCAGAGATCGAGGGACCTACGAGCAGTACTTC. Its translation is CATSRDRGTYEQYF.

The table lists this clonotype with a few counts. J is TRBJ1-1 and V is TRBV20-1; 8 bases agree with TRBD1. V shed 0 bases, J shed 3 bases, and the junction held 9 bases outside the gene matches. The CDR3 totals 16 residues. The germline CDR1 and CDR2 sequences are DFQATT and SNEGSKA (reference sequence). CDR3 nucleotide sequence: TGCAGTGCTAGAGATTTTAAGCAGGGGGCCTACACTGAAGCTTTCTTT. As protein: CSARDFKQGAYTEAFF.

Many counts were recorded for this clonotype. The rearrangement links TRBV7-2 to TRBJ2-3; tentative D call: TRBD1 (6 bases). The CDR3 loop spans 16 amino acids. Germline V gene lookup returns CDR1 SGHTA and CDR2 FQGNSA. V lost 3 bases to trimming and J lost 2 bases, with 15 bases between them. CDR3 in DNA: TGTGCCAGCAGCTTCATGGGGGCCCGGCCCACAGATACGCAGTATTTT. Protein sequence: CASSFMGARPTDTQYF.

This clonotype turned up a few times. The rearrangement links TRBV7-9 to TRBJ1-1, with D perhaps TRBD1 (6 bases). CDR3 length: 14 residues. Looked up from germline, CDR1 is SEHNR and CDR2 is FQNEAQ (reference sequence). Trimming left V 4 bases short and J 4 bases short, with 13 bases between. CDR3: CASSYPQGGTEAFF. The CDR3 bases are TGTGCCAGCAGCTACCCACAGGGTGGCACTGAAGCTTTCTTT.

The chain recombines TRBV7-2 with TRBJ2-1, with TRBD2 as a possible D gene (5 bases). CDR1 and CDR2 (germline): SGHTA, FQGNSA. V gave up 10 bases and J gave up 5 bases, with 15 bases separating them. The CDR3 sequence is 13 residues long. The CDR3 sequence: CATSRTVNNEQFF. The CDR3 nucleotides read TGTGCCACCTCACGGACTGTCAACAATGAGCAGTTCTTC.

V usage is TRBV7-3 and J usage is TRBJ1-1; 11 bases line up with TRBD1. This CDR3 is 16 amino acids long. Germline CDR1 reads SGHTA; CDR2 reads FQGTGA. The junction had 3 bases not matched to a gene; V was cut back by 0 bases and J by 3 bases. In DNA, the CDR3 is TGTGCCAGCAGCTTAACCGGACAGGGGGCTTACACTGAAGCTTTCTTT. As protein: CASSLTGQGAYTEAFF.

This clonotype was seen only once. The chain is built from TRBV2 and TRBJ2-1; D unresolved. Per the germline V gene, CDR1 is SNHLY and CDR2 is FYNNEI. V lost 7 bases to trimming and J lost 9 bases, with 10 bases between them. The CDR3 contains 11 residues. The CDR3 is CASTRTGEQFF. The CDR3 bases are TGTGCCAGCACCCGGACCGGTGAGCAGTTCTTC. Supplemented by reference TRBV2 and TRBJ2-1, the full variable domain reads EPEVTQTPSHQVTQMGQEVILRCVPISNHLYFYWYRQILGQKVEFLVSFYNNEISEKSEIFDDQFSVERPDGSNFTLKIRSTKLEDSAMYFCASTRTGEQFFGPGTRLTVL.

The gene calls are TRBV6-2 or TRBV6-3 and TRBJ1-1; 7 bases are shared with TRBD1. The length of the CDR3 is 15 residues. The ends lost 7 bases at V and 0 bases at J; junction bases unmatched: 8. Per the germline V gene, CDR1 is MNHEY and CDR2 is SVGEGT. The CDR3 protein is CASKFRGGLNTEAFF. CDR3 DNA: TGTGCCAGCAAATTCAGGGGGGGATTGAACACTGAAGCTTTCTTT.

The chain recombines TRBV24-1 with TRBJ2-1; D possibly corresponds to TRBD2 (6 bases). This CDR3 spans 13 amino acids. Per the germline V gene, CDR1 is KGHDR and CDR2 is SFDVKD. V gave up 0 bases and J gave up 10 bases, with 9 bases separating them. The CDR3 here is CATSDLRGMEQFF. DNA of the CDR3: TGTGCCACCAGTGATTTGCGGGGGATGGAGCAGTTCTTC.

A few counts support this clonotype. The gene calls are TRBV20-1 and TRBJ1-5; D uncertain. The CDR3 spans 13 residues. CDR1 and CDR2 (germline): DFQATT, SNEGSKA (reference sequence). V lost 2 bases and J 0 bases, leaving 5 bases between the germline ends. CDR3 DNA sequence: TGCAGTGCTAGATCAGATAGCAATCAGCCCCAGCATTTT. Its translation: CSARSDSNQPQHF.

This clonotype was detected a few times. The J gene is TRBJ2-7, the V gene TRBV6-5; no definite D call. Germline V CDR1 and CDR2: MNHEY, SVGAGI. V gave up 0 bases and J gave up 2 bases, with 8 bases separating them. The CDR3 consists of 14 residues. The CDR3 sequence is CASSYSGLTYEQYF. CDR3 sequence (DNA): TGTGCCAGCAGTTACTCCGGCCTCACCTACGAGCAGTACTTC.

V and J are TRBV20-1 and TRBJ1-1; D unclear. Germline V gives CDR1 DFQATT, CDR2 SNEGSKA (reference sequence). This CDR3 is 12 amino acids long. Trimming pared 0 bases from V and 5 bases from J, leaving 7 bases between. The CDR3 loop reads CSARDMYTEAFF. The CDR3 DNA follows: TGCAGTGCTAGAGATATGTATACTGAAGCTTTCTTT.

At least ten counts were recorded for this clonotype. Its ends do not fully match the called genes, so a read error is possible. The chain links TRBV7-2 to TRBJ2-5, with no clear D. CDR1 and CDR2 (germline): SGHTA, FQGNSA. This CDR3 region has 8 residues. The CDR3 reads CASSSRDF. CDR3 in DNA: TGTGCCAGCAGCTCCCGGGACTTC. The full variable domain, in which reference TRBV7-2 and TRBJ2-5 provide the parts outside the CDR3, is GAGVSQSPSNKVTEKGKDVELRCDPISGHTALYWYRQSLGQGLEFLIYFQGNSAPDKSGLPSDRFSAERTGGSVSTLTIQRTQQEDSAVYLCASSSRDFGPGTRLLVL.

This chain connects TRBV11-2 to TRBJ2-5, with D perhaps TRBD1 or TRBD2 (6 bases each). CDR3 size: 15 residues. Trimming removed 1 base at V and 4 bases at J, with 13 bases between. Germline-derived CDR1 and CDR2 are SGHAT and FQNNGV. CDR3 loop: CASSLGGARTETQYF. DNA for the CDR3: TGTGCCAGCAGCTTAGGGGGGGCTCGGACAGAGACCCAGTACTTC.